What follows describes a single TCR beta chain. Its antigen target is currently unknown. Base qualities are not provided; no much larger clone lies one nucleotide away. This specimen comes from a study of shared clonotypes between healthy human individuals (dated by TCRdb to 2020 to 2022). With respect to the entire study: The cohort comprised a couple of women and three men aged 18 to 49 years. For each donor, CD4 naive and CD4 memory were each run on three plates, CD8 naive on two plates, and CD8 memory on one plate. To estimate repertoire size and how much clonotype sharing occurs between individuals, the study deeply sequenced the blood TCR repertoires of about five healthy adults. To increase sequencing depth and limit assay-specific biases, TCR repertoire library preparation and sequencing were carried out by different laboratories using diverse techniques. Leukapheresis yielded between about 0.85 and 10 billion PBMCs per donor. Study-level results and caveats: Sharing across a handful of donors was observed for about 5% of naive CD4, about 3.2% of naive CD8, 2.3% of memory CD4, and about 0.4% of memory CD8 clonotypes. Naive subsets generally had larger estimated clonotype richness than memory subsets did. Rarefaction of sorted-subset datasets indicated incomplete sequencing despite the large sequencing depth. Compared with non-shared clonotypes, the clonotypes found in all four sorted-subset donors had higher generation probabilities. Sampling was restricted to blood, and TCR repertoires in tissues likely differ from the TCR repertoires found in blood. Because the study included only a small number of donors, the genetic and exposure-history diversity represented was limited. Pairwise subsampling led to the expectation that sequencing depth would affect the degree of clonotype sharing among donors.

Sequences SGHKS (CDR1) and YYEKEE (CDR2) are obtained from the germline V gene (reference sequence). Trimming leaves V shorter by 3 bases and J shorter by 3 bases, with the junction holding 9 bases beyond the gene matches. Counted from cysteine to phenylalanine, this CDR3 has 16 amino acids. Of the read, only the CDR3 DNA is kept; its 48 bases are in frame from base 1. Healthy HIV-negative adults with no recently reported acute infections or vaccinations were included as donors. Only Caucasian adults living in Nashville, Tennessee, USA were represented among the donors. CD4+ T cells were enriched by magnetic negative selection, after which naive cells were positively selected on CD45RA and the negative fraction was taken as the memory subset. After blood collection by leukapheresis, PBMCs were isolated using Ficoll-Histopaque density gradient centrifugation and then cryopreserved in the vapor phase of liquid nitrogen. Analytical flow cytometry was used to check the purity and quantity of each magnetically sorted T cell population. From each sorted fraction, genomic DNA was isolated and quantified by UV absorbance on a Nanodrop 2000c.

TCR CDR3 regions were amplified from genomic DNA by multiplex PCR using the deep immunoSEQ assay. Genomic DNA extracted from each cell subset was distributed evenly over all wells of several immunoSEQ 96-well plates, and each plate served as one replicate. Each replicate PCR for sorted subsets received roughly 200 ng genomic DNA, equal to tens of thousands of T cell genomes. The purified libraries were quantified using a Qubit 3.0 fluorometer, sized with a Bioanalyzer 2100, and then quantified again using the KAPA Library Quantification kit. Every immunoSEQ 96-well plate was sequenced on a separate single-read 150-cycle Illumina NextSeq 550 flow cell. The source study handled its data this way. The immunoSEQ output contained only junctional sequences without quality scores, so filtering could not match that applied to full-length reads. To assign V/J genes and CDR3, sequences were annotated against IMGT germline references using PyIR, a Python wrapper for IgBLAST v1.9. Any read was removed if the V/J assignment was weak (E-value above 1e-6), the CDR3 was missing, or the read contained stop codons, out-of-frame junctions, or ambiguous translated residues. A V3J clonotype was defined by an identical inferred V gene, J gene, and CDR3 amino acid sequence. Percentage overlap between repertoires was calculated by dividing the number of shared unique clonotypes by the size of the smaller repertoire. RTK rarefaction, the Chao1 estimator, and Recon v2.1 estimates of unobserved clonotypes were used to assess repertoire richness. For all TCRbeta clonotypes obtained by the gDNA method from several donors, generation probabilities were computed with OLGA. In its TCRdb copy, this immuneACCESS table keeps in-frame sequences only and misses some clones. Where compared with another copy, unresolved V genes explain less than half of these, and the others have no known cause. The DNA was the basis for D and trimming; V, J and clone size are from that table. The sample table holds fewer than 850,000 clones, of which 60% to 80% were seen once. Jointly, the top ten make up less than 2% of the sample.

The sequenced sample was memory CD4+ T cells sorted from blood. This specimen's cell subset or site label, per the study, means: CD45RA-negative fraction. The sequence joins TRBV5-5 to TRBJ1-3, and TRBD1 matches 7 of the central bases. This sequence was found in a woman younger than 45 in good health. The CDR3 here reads CASSSVTGESGNTIYF. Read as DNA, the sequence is TGTGCCAGCAGCTCTGTTACAGGGGAAAGTGGAAACACCATATATTTT.